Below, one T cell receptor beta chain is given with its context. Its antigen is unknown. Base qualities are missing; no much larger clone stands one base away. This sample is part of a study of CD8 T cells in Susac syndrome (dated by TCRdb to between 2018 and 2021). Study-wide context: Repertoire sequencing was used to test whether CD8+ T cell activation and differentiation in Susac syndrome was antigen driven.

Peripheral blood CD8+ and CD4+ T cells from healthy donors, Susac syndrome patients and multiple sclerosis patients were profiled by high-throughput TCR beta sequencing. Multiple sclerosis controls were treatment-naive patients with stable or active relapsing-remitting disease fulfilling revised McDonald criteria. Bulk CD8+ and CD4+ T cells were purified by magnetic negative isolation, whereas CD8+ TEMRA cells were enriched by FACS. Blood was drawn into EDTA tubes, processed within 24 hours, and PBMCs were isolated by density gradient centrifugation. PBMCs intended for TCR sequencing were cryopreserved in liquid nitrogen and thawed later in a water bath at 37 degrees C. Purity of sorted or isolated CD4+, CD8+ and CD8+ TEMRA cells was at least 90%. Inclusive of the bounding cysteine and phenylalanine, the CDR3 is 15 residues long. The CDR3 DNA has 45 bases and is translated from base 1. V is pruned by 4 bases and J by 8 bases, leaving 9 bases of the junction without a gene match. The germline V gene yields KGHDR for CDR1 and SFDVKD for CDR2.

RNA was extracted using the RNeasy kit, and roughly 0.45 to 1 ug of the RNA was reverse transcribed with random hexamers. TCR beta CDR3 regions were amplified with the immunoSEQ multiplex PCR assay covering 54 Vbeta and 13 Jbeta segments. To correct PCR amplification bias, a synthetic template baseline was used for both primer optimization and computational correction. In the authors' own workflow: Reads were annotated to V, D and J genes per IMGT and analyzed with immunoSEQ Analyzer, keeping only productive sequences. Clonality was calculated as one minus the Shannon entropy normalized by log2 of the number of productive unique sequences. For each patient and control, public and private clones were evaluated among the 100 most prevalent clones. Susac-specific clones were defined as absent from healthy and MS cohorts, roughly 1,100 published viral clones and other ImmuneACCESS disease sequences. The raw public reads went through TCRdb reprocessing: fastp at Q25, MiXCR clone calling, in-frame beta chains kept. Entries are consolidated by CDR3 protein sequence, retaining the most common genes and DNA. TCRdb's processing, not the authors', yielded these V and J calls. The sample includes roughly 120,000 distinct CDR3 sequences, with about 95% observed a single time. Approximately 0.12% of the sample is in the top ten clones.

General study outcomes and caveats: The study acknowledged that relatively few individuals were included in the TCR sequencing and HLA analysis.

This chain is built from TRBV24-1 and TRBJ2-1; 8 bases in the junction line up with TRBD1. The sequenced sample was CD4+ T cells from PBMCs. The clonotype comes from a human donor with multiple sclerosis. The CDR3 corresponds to CATSDPNRGNDEQFF. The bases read TGTGCCACCAGTGACCCGAACAGGGGGAATGATGAGCAGTTCTTC.